The 6 T cell receptor beta chains listed next were all sequenced from one sample in a study of T cells in lung cancer brain metastases. Some clones are missing from TCRdb's copy, which holds only in-frame ones; the method was immunoSEQ multiplex PCR. This table holds some 3,300 clones, 70% to 90% found once. The specimen was tumor tissue from the primary lung tumor. These receptors originate from a woman between 50 and 59 years old with non-small cell lung cancer.

V is TRBV7-9 and J is TRBJ2-3, with D possibly TRBD1 on 6 matching bases. From germline, CDR1 is SEHNR and CDR2 FQNEAQ (reference sequence). The CDR3 sequence is 14 residues long. V lost 5 bases, J lost 7 bases, and 16 bases lay in between. CDR3 residues: CASSPGQGLNTQYF. As DNA, the CDR3 is TGTGCCAGCAGCCCGGGACAAGGCTTAAATACGCAGTATTTT. Using reference TRBV7-9 and TRBJ2-3 for the parts outside the CDR3, the full variable domain is DTGVSQNPRHKITKRGQNVTFRCDPISEHNRLYWYRQTLGQGPEFLTYFQNEAQLEKSRLLSDRFSAERPKGSFSTLEIQRTEQGDSAMYLCASSPGQGLNTQYFGPGTRLTVL.

The chain employs TRBV2 and TRBJ1-5; D possibly corresponds to TRBD1 (6 bases). Germline-derived CDR1 and CDR2 are SNHLY and FYNNEI. The CDR3 totals 14 residues. V gave up 6 bases and J gave up 5 bases, with 14 bases separating them. The CDR3 DNA sequence: TGTGCCAGCAGGAAATCAGGGGTACATCAGCCCCAGCATTTT. Protein sequence: CASRKSGVHQPQHF.

This chain uses TRBV5-4 with TRBJ1-4; 9 nucleotides agree with TRBD1. The CDR3 length is 15 residues. J was trimmed by 10 bases and V by 5 bases; bases with no gene match: 12. CDR1 and CDR2 (germline): SGHNT, YYREEE (reference sequence). The CDR3 here is CASSSSGTGSVKLFF. DNA for the CDR3: TGTGCCAGCAGTTCCTCCGGGACAGGGAGCGTAAAACTGTTTTTT. Full variable domain (outside the CDR3, taken from reference TRBV5-4 and TRBJ1-4): ETGVTQSPTHLIKTRGQQVTLRCSSQSGHNTVSWYQQALGQGPQFIFQYYREEENGRGNFPPRFSGLQFPNYSSELNVNALELDDSALYLCASSSSGTGSVKLFFGSGTQLSVL.

This sequence joins TRBV4-1 and TRBJ2-1; possibly TRBD2 for D (7 bases). This CDR3 comprises 15 residues. Trimming removed 1 base from V and 6 bases from J, with 13 bases in between. Per the germline V gene, CDR1 is MGHRA and CDR2 is YSYEKL. The CDR3 coding sequence is TGCGCCAGCAGCCAAGGAGGCGGGGGCTCCAATGAGCAGTTCTTC. Translating gives CASSQGGGGSNEQFF.

This chain uses TRBV5-1 with TRBJ2-7, with D maybe TRBD1 (6 bases). In germline, CDR1 is SGHRS, CDR2 YFSETQ. V lost 7 bases and J lost 0, with 14 bases in between. The CDR3 totals 14 residues. CDR3 DNA: TGCGCCAGCGGGGACGGGACACTCTCCTACGAGCAGTACTTC. It specifies CASGDGTLSYEQYF.

The chain combines TRBV5-6 with TRBJ2-5; TRBD1 matches 9 bases. The V segment lost 4 bases and the J segment 4 bases; nucleotides outside the gene matches: 11. CDR1 SGHDT and CDR2 YYEEEE come from the germline V gene. This CDR3 contains 16 residues. CDR3 in amino acids: CASSLPGQGGPETQYF. DNA of the CDR3: TGTGCCAGCAGCCTACCGGGACAGGGCGGTCCAGAGACCCAGTACTTC. Full variable domain (rest looked up from reference TRBV5-6 and TRBJ2-5): DAGVTQSPTHLIKTRGQQVTLRCSPKSGHDTVSWYQQALGQGPQFIFQYYEEEERQRGNFPDRFSGHQFPNYSSELNVNALLLGDSALYLCASSLPGQGGPETQYFGPGTRLLVL.